One sample yielded the 23 T cell receptor beta chains listed below, sequenced in a study of CXCR3-negative and CXCR3-positive naive CD8 T cells. General observations from the study: Naive cells positive for CXCR3 carried more hydrophobic TRB CDR3s than CXCR3-negative ones.

Preparation of TRB cDNA libraries relied on 5' RACE carrying UMI labels. From the 5' RACE reads, TCRdb lists one entry per CDR3 protein and no DNA. Its table records 140,000 to 150,000 distinct CDR3 sequences. Antigen specificity for these receptors is unknown. Sample: naive CXCR3+ CD8+ T cells from blood. The sample's subset: CD45RO-CCR7+CD27+CD95- naive CD8+ T cells expressing CXCR3 (TNR3+). Receptor source: a human donor in good health. Some clones in this sample may be carry-over from other donors' samples.

The V call is TRBV29-1, the J call TRBJ2-1; TCRdb reports TRBD2, a call that lacks DNA to check it against. Germline V gene data show CDR1 as SQVTM and CDR2 as ANQGSEA. This CDR3 has 15 amino acids. CDR3 sequence: CSVDASGGPWNEQFF.

The V and J genes are TRBV11-2 and TRBJ2-3; TCRdb's D call, TRBD2, is unchecked because there is no DNA. CDR3 length: 13 amino acids. Germline CDR1 reads SGHAT; CDR2 reads FQNNGV. CDR3 amino acids: CASKLAGLDTQYF.

The chain recombines TRBV5-8 with TRBJ2-1; lacking DNA, the TRBD1 call made by TCRdb goes unchecked. Germline lookup yields CDR1 SGHTS and CDR2 YDEGEE. The CDR3 contains 15 residues. CDR3 region: CASSFGQGYGIEQFF.

This chain uses TRBV28 with TRBJ2-7; TCRdb reports TRBD2, a call that lacks DNA to check it against. The germline CDR1 and CDR2 sequences are MDHEN and SYDVKM. The CDR3 sequence is 16 residues long. The CDR3 region is CASRANSGRLTYEQYF.

CDR3 region: CASSQQRENVYNEQFF. J is TRBJ2-1 and V is TRBV14; the TCRdb call, TRBD2, lacks DNA for checking. Germline assignment: CDR1 SGHDN and CDR2 FVKESK. The CDR3 has 16 amino acids.

This chain uses TRBV20-1 with TRBJ1-1. Per germline, CDR1 DFQATT and CDR2 SNEGSKA (reference sequence). This CDR3 has 11 amino acids. The CDR3 loop reads CSASGEAEAFF.

V and J are TRBV7-2 and TRBJ2-1; TCRdb's D call of TRBD1 is untestable without DNA. This CDR3 region has 13 residues. CDR1 is SGHTA and CDR2 is FQGNSA in the germline V gene. CDR3 sequence reads: CASSPVIGGEQFF.

This chain joins TRBV9 and TRBJ1-2; TCRdb returns TRBD1, unconfirmable since there is no DNA. CDR1 SGDLS and CDR2 YYNGEE come from the germline V gene. This CDR3 contains 15 residues. The CDR3 is CASSTGTGGGGGYTF.

V gene TRBV14 combines with J gene TRBJ1-4; TCRdb outputs TRBD1, but without DNA this stays unchecked. Looked up from germline, CDR1 is SGHDN and CDR2 is FVKESK. The CDR3 runs to 15 residues. The CDR3 loop reads CASSLRTATNEKLFF. The variable domain in full, with the rest retrieved from reference TRBV14 and TRBJ1-4, is EAGVTQFPSHSVIEKGQTVTLRCDPISGHDNLYWYRRVMGKEIKFLLHFVKESKQDESGMPNNRFLAERTGGTYSTLKVQPAELEDSGVYFCASSLRTATNEKLFFGSGTQLSVL.

The chain uses TRBV5-5 and TRBJ2-5; TCRdb returns TRBD2, unconfirmable since there is no DNA. The CDR3 length is 15 residues. Looked up from germline, CDR1 is SGHKS and CDR2 is YYEKEE (reference sequence). The CDR3 region is CASSSRLARQETQYF.

The chain's CDR3 is CASSITWQGAPEAFF. The V call is TRBV19, the J call TRBJ1-1; the TCRdb call, TRBD1, lacks DNA for checking. Germline CDR1 and CDR2: LNHDA and SQIVND (reference sequence). This CDR3 contains 15 residues.

V usage is TRBV6-5 and J usage is TRBJ1-2. From germline, CDR1 is MNHEY and CDR2 SVGAGI. The CDR3 runs 11 residues. The CDR3 reads CASSDSGGYTF.

The CDR3 spells CASSLSWGRGNEQFF. The chain links TRBV11-2 to TRBJ2-1; TCRdb picks TRBD1, but there is no DNA to check that call. The CDR3 extends over 15 amino acids. Germline V gene sequence: CDR1 SGHAT, CDR2 FQNNGV.

The chain combines TRBV6-2 or TRBV6-3 with TRBJ1-3; TCRdb's assignment of TRBD1 cannot be checked, as there is no DNA. The CDR3 spans 16 residues. Looked up from germline, CDR1 is MNHEY and CDR2 is SVGEGT. CDR3 residues: CASSDPEDISGNTIYF.

The chain has TRBV18 and TRBJ2-1; there is no DNA to check the TCRdb D call of TRBD1. Germline assignment: CDR1 KGHSH and CDR2 LQKENI. The CDR3 runs 16 residues. The CDR3 here is CASSPPDPGDDNEQFF.

CDR3 protein: CASSNPPDGRNEQFF. V gene TRBV6-5 combines with J gene TRBJ2-1; as DNA is missing, the TRBD1 call by TCRdb cannot be tested. The CDR3 consists of 15 residues. The germline V gene encodes CDR1 MNHEY and CDR2 SVGAGI.

The CDR3 is CASSFDSTNYGYTF. The rearrangement uses TRBV7-9 and TRBJ1-2; TCRdb calls TRBD1, which cannot be checked without DNA. CDR3 size: 14 residues. The germline CDR1 and CDR2 sequences are SEHNR and FQNEAQ (reference sequence).

This chain links TRBV7-3 with TRBJ2-1; no DNA is available, so the TRBD1 call from TCRdb remains unchecked. Germline V gene sequence: CDR1 SGHTA, CDR2 FQGTGA. There are 15 residues in the CDR3. CDR3 region: CASSPGTGIFNEQFF.

The chain has TRBV2 and TRBJ2-1; TCRdb returns TRBD1, unconfirmable since there is no DNA. Germline V gene lookup returns CDR1 SNHLY and CDR2 FYNNEI. The length of the CDR3 is 15 residues. CDR3 amino acids: CASRVGPVNYNEQFF.

V and J are TRBV29-1 and TRBJ2-5. CDR3 length equals 12 residues. Germline loops: CDR1 SQVTM, CDR2 ANQGSEA. The chain's CDR3 is CSVDEGQETQYF.

The chain employs TRBV7-6 and TRBJ2-5. The germline V gene encodes CDR1 SGHVS and CDR2 FNYEAQ. CDR3 size: 16 residues. The CDR3 sequence: CASTSGKSAIGETQYF.

This chain joins TRBV21-1 and TRBJ2-5; TCRdb returns TRBD1, unconfirmable since there is no DNA. TRBV21-1 is flagged as a pseudogene. The CDR3 is made up of 15 amino acids. CDR3 loop: CASTTSGGDGGTQYF.

The V call is TRBV11-3, the J call TRBJ2-1; TCRdb picks TRBD1, but there is no DNA to check that call. Germline CDR1 reads SGHNT; CDR2 reads YENEEA. The CDR3 has 16 residues. The CDR3 sequence: CASSQRDRGPYNEQFF.